These 28 T cell receptor beta chains were sequenced from one sample in a study of blood T cell repertoires in COVID-19. Sequenced by immunoSEQ multiplex PCR; TCRdb stores in-frame clones only, minus some. Here the sample spans 100,000 or so clones, 90% to 95% being singletons. Sequencing was performed on peripheral blood. Receptors originate from a man aged 50 to 59 with acute or convalescent COVID-19.

V usage is TRBV29-1 and J usage is TRBJ1-1; 7 bases match TRBD1. The CDR3 is 14 amino acids. The germline CDR1 and CDR2 sequences are SQVTM and ANQGSEA. V lost 5 bases to trimming and J lost 1 base; unmatched junction nucleotides: 7. The CDR3 bases are TGCAGCGTTCAAAGAGGGACAGCGAACACTGAAGCTTTCTTT. It codes for CSVQRGTANTEAFF.

The chain combines TRBV27 with TRBJ1-5; a weak D match, TRBD1 (6 bases). The CDR3 is made up of 14 amino acids. Germline V gene data show CDR1 as MNHEY and CDR2 as SMNVEV (reference sequence). Trimming cost V 7 bases and J 2 bases, with 12 bases left between them. DNA for the CDR3: TGTGCCAGCACAACAGGGCAACGCAATCAGCCCCAGCATTTT. Residues: CASTTGQRNQPQHF.

The V call is TRBV11-2, the J call TRBJ1-5; the match to TRBD1 covers 8 bases. Germline CDR1 is SGHAT and CDR2 is FQNNGV. The J segment lost 3 bases and the V segment lost 1 base, leaving 2 bases of the junction unmatched. This CDR3 has 15 residues. The CDR3 region has the DNA TGTGCCAGCAGCTTAGGGACAGGGAACAATCAGCCCCAGCATTTT. Its translation is CASSLGTGNNQPQHF.

Only one count was recorded for this clone. The rearrangement uses TRBV18 and TRBJ2-7; 10 bases map to TRBD2. Trimming cost V 3 bases and J 2 bases; bases outside gene matches: 7. The CDR3 spans 16 residues. Germline V lookup: CDR1 KGHSH, CDR2 LQKENI. The CDR3 DNA reads TGTGCCAGCTCACCTGATCAACTAGCGGGGACCTACGAGCAGTACTTC. Encoded protein: CASSPDQLAGTYEQYF. The complete variable domain, with remaining parts taken from reference TRBV18 and TRBJ2-7, reads NAGVMQNPRHLVRRRGQEARLRCSPMKGHSHVYWYRQLPEEGLKFMVYLQKENIIDESGMPKERFSAEFPKEGPSILRIQQVVRGDSAAYFCASSPDQLAGTYEQYFGPGTRLTVT.

The V gene is TRBV11-2, the J gene TRBJ2-2; 7 bases align to TRBD1. Germline CDR1 and CDR2: SGHAT and FQNNGV. There are 16 residues in the CDR3. V was pared by 5 bases and J by 6 bases, with 12 bases of the junction left unmatched. CDR3 amino acids: CASSPGDRILAGELFF. CDR3 DNA: TGTGCCAGCAGCCCCGGGGACAGAATCCTTGCCGGGGAGCTGTTTTTT.

The chain carries TRBV19 and TRBJ1-2; 9 bases line up with TRBD1. Unmatched junction bases numbered 8, after V lost 1 base and J lost 5 bases. Germline loops: CDR1 LNHDA, CDR2 SQIVND (reference sequence). This CDR3 is 16 amino acids long. The CDR3 sequence is CASSIGSTGTGYGYTF. CDR3 DNA sequence: TGTGCCAGTAGTATAGGCTCGACCGGGACAGGGTATGGCTACACCTTC.

The V call is TRBV5-4, the J call TRBJ1-6, with 8 bases fitting TRBD1. Germline lookup yields CDR1 SGHNT and CDR2 YYREEE (reference sequence). Trimming at V came to 4 bases and at J to 5 bases, leaving 2 bases not matched to a gene. The CDR3 length is 14 residues. CDR3 in amino acids: CASSLTGDNSPLHF. The CDR3 nucleotides read TGTGCCAGCAGCCTGACAGGGGATAATTCACCCCTCCACTTT.

This rearrangement joins TRBV10-3 to TRBJ2-7; 7 bases align to TRBD2. Germline CDR1 ENHRY, CDR2 SYGVKD. This CDR3 has 15 residues. Germline trimming cut 3 bases from V and 2 bases from J; bases unmatched to any gene: 7. This CDR3 is CAISDRGAGAYEQYF. CDR3 DNA sequence: TGTGCCATCAGTGATCGTGGGGCGGGGGCCTACGAGCAGTACTTC.

J is TRBJ1-4 and V is TRBV6-1; tentative D call: TRBD1 (5 bases). Germline V CDR1 and CDR2: MNHNS, SASEGT. Trimming cost V 0 bases and J 4 bases, with 12 bases left between them. The CDR3 has 16 residues. CDR3 nucleotide sequence: TGTGCCAGCAGTGAAGCGCTAGGGGCCCATAATGAAAAACTGTTTTTT. It is translated as CASSEALGAHNEKLFF.

J is TRBJ2-3 and V is TRBV5-8; 11 bases fit TRBD1. Looked up from germline, CDR1 is SGHTS and CDR2 is YDEGEE. Trimming cost V 3 bases and J 6 bases; bases outside gene matches: 6. This CDR3 has 15 residues. The CDR3 bases are TGTGCCAGCAGCTCCGGACAGGGGGCATCGGATACGCAGTATTTT. Its protein product is CASSSGQGASDTQYF.

The J gene is TRBJ2-7, the V gene TRBV4-3, with 10 bases lining up with TRBD1. This CDR3 contains 15 residues. Germline CDR1 and CDR2: LGHNA and YSLEER. V lost 3 bases to trimming and J lost 3 bases; unmatched junction nucleotides: 5. As DNA, the CDR3 is TGCGCCAGCAGCCATCGGACAGGGGGAAGCTACGAGCAGTACTTC. Its translation: CASSHRTGGSYEQYF.

The table lists this clone with a count of one. V usage is TRBV18 and J usage is TRBJ1-1; the D is unclear. V was shortened by 2 bases and J by 3 bases, with 10 bases between the two germline ends. CDR3 length: 14 residues. Germline V gene sequence: CDR1 KGHSH, CDR2 LQKENI. CDR3 DNA sequence: TGTGCCAGCTCACCAGGCCGGCGGGACACTGAAGCTTTCTTT. This sequence encodes CASSPGRRDTEAFF.

This chain links TRBV5-1 with TRBJ2-5, with 13 nucleotides matching TRBD2. This CDR3 has 15 residues. The germline CDR1 and CDR2 sequences are SGHRS and YFSETQ. The V segment lost 4 bases and the J segment 6 bases; nucleotides outside the gene matches: 6. The CDR3 sequence is CASSITSGGAKTQYF. The CDR3 nucleotides are TGCGCCAGCAGCATCACTAGCGGGGGGGCAAAGACCCAGTACTTC.

V is TRBV7-2 and J is TRBJ1-2; 7 positions agree with TRBD1. The CDR3 has 14 residues. Unmatched junction bases numbered 7, after V lost 4 bases and J lost 5 bases. Germline-derived CDR1 and CDR2 are SGHTA and FQGNSA. CDR3 sequence: CASSSAGQLYGYTF. CDR3 nucleotide sequence: TGTGCCAGCAGCTCAGCGGGACAGCTTTATGGCTACACCTTC.

As regards this clone: This is likely a read error, given that the CDR3 carries no conserved phenylalanine or tryptophan at its end. The DNA is left out, because the CDR3 cannot be placed on it with certainty; the CDR3 is given as TCRdb lists it. CDR3 sequence reads: CASSFTGFSG. The V gene is TRBV28, the J gene TRBJ1-3; the table's D call of TRBD1 was not tested on the DNA. Including both end residues, the CDR3 is 10 amino acids long. CDR1 and CDR2 (germline): MDHEN, SYDVKM.

The chain is built from TRBV6-2 or TRBV6-3 and TRBJ1-5; tentatively, D is TRBD1 (5 bases). The germline V gene has CDR1 MNHEY and CDR2 SVGEGT. This CDR3 region has 16 residues. With 5 bases removed from V and 6 bases from J, the gap between germline ends came to 20 bases. For the CDR3, the DNA is TGTGCCAGCAGTGGCTCCGGGGAGGGGATAGGTCAGCCCCAGCATTTT. Amino acid sequence: CASSGSGEGIGQPQHF.

In DNA form, the CDR3 reads TGTGCCAGCAGCCCTGCGGGAGAGGAAGCTTTCTTT. This encodes CASSPAGEEAFF. The V call is TRBV3-1 (or the pseudogene TRBV3-2), the J call TRBJ1-1; the D is unclear. CDR1 is LGHDT, CDR2 YNNKEL, per germline (reference sequence). Trimming cost V 4 bases and J 8 bases, with 11 bases left between them. The length of the CDR3 is 12 residues.

The V and J genes are TRBV6-6 and TRBJ1-5; tentatively, D is TRBD1 (6 bases). V dropped 0 bases and J dropped 2 bases, with 11 bases sitting between them. Germline V gene lookup returns CDR1 MNHNY and CDR2 SVGAGI (reference sequence). This CDR3 comprises 16 residues. CDR3 nucleotides: TGTGCCAGCAGTTACTCGAAACAGGGTGGCAATCAGCCCCAGCATTTT. It yields the protein CASSYSKQGGNQPQHF.

The rearrangement links TRBV4-2 to TRBJ2-3, with D possibly matching TRBD2 (5 bases). In germline, CDR1 is LGHNA, CDR2 YNFKEQ. The V end was cut by 0 bases, the J end by 3 bases, with 22 bases between. This CDR3 is 19 amino acids long. CDR3 protein: CASSQDPFLGAGKTDTQYF. In nucleotides, the CDR3 is TGTGCCAGCAGCCAAGACCCTTTCCTCGGCGCGGGTAAGACAGATACGCAGTATTTT.

V gene TRBV4-1 combines with J gene TRBJ2-1, with 8 bases fitting TRBD2. The length of the CDR3 is 16 residues. Germline CDR1 is MGHRA and CDR2 is YSYEKL. The trim removed 1 base at V and 0 bases at J, leaving 2 bases unmatched. The CDR3 sequence is CASSQVRGASYNEQFF. CDR3 DNA: TGCGCCAGCAGCCAAGTGCGGGGGGCCTCCTACAATGAGCAGTTCTTC.

This chain links TRBV5-1 with TRBJ2-7; no definite D call. V was pared by 0 bases and J by 3 bases, with 10 bases between. This CDR3 is built from 14 residues. CDR1 and CDR2 (germline): SGHRS, YFSETQ. In DNA form, the CDR3 reads TGCGCCAGCAGCTTGGTGGTGGCAGGCTACGAGCAGTACTTC. Translation gives CASSLVVAGYEQYF.

This sequence joins TRBV11-2 and TRBJ2-7; maybe TRBD2 (6 bases). Germline values: CDR1 SGHAT, CDR2 FQNNGV. V was clipped by 7 bases and J by 0 bases, with 19 bases between them. The CDR3 has 16 residues. The CDR3 region is CASTQPGGASSYEQYF. The CDR3, as DNA: TGTGCCAGCACCCAACCCGGCGGGGCCAGCTCCTACGAGCAGTACTTC.

CDR3 loop: CASSQPPPGLAGGISSTDTQYF. The DNA for the CDR3 is TGTGCCAGCAGCCAACCACCCCCGGGACTAGCGGGGGGGATATCTAGCACAGATACGCAGTATTTT. The chain links TRBV4-2 to TRBJ2-3; 16 bases align to TRBD2. CDR1 is LGHNA and CDR2 is YNFKEQ in the germline V gene. The CDR3 runs 22 residues. V lost 2 bases and J lost 0; bases outside the gene matches: 14.

V and J are TRBV4-1 and TRBJ1-1, with 10 bases matching TRBD1. The CDR3 runs 14 residues. Trimming cost V 4 bases and J 5 bases; bases outside gene matches: 4. Germline V gives CDR1 MGHRA, CDR2 YSYEKL. CDR3 bases: TGCGCCAGCAGCCCGAGGACAGGGGGAACTGAAGCTTTCTTT. This sequence encodes CASSPRTGGTEAFF.

The chain has TRBV7-3 and TRBJ2-5; TRBD2 aligns across 7 bases. After removal of 1 base from V and 5 bases from J, the junction contained 10 bases not matched to a gene. Germline V gene sequence: CDR1 SGHTA, CDR2 FQGTGA. The CDR3 totals 16 residues. The CDR3 is CASSLNGLAVGETQYF. The CDR3 DNA follows: TGTGCCAGCAGCTTAAATGGGCTAGCGGTGGGGGAGACCCAGTACTTC. The full variable domain, rest sourced from reference TRBV7-3 and TRBJ2-5, is GAGVSQTPSNKVTEKGKYVELRCDPISGHTALYWYRQSLGQGPEFLIYFQGTGAADDSGLPNDRFFAVRPEGSVSTLKIQRTERGDSAVYLCASSLNGLAVGETQYFGPGTRLLVL.

In its sample, this clone was seen a few times. The rearrangement joins TRBV6-6 to TRBJ1-2, with a possible D match to TRBD1 (5 bases). There are 14 residues in the CDR3. Looked up from germline, CDR1 is MNHNY and CDR2 is SVGAGI (reference sequence). The germline V and J ends were trimmed by 5 bases and 4 bases, with 14 bases remaining between them. This CDR3 reads CASSTGGIGYGYTF. The CDR3 nucleotides are TGTGCCAGCAGTACCGGGGGGATCGGCTATGGCTACACCTTC.

The chain joins TRBV6-6 to TRBJ2-2, with D possibly matching TRBD1 (5 bases). The CDR3 has 15 amino acids. The V end was cut by 6 bases, the J end by 4 bases, with 15 bases between. The germline gives CDR1 MNHNY, CDR2 SVGAGI (reference sequence). Here the CDR3 reads CASSPAGRGTGELFF. The CDR3 region has the DNA TGTGCCAGCAGCCCGGCTGGTAGGGGCACCGGGGAGCTGTTTTTT.

The chain recombines TRBV5-4 with TRBJ1-2, with 7 positions matching TRBD1. J was trimmed by 2 bases and V by 4 bases; bases with no gene match: 8. CDR3 length equals 15 residues. Looked up from germline, CDR1 is SGHNT and CDR2 is YYREEE (reference sequence). CDR3 amino acids: CASSHPGTENYGYTF. The CDR3, as DNA: TGTGCCAGCAGCCATCCCGGGACAGAGAACTATGGCTACACCTTC.